This TCR beta chain was identified in a study of long-term antiretroviral therapy in people with HIV. immunoSEQ v3.0 was run at survey level. Profiled with immunoSEQ multiplex PCR; TCRdb holds only in-frame clones, not every one. Found here are 20,000 to 25,000 clones, about 81% of them singletons; the top ten hold more than 5.5%. The CDR3 has 15 amino acids. Trimming left V 4 bases short and J 2 bases short, with 12 bases between. Germline V lookup: CDR1 MNHNS, CDR2 SASEGT. The sequence was obtained from a man between 25 and 39 years old with HIV. This chain connects TRBV6-1 to TRBJ1-5, with D unresolved. This specimen was unsorted PBMCs, taken 1.5 years after starting antiretroviral therapy. This chain's CDR3 is CASSVGLDGNQPQHF. CDR3 sequence (DNA): TGTGCCAGCAGTGTTGGCCTCGACGGCAATCAGCCCCAGCATTTT.